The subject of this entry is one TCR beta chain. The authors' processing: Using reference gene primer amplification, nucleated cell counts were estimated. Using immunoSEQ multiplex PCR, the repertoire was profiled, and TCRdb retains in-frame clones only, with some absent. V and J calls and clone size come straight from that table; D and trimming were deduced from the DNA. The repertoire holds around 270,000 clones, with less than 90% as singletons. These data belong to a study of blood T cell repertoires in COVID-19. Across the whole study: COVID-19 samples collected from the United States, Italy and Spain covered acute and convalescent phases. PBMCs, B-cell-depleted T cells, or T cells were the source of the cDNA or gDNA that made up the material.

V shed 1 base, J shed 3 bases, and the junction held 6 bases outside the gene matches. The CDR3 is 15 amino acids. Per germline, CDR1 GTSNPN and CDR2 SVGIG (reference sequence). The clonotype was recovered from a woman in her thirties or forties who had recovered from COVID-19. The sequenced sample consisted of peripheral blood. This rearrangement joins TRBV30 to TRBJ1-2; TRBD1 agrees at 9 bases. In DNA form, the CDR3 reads TGTGCCTGGAGTGGATCAACAGGGGGCCACTATGGCTACACCTTC. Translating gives CAWSGSTGGHYGYTF.